This passage covers 11 T cell receptor beta chains from one sample sequenced in a study of T cell changes during pregnancy in multiple sclerosis. TCRdb's copy holds only in-frame clones and misses some; the assay was immunoSEQ multiplex PCR. The table records tens of thousands of clones, 75% to 95% of them present only once. Specimen: peripheral blood, collected in the third trimester of pregnancy. Receptors were obtained from a female donor in good health, enrolled as a control in a pregnancy study.

This sequence joins TRBV11-3 and TRBJ1-1, with a weak D call TRBD1 (6 bases). Germline-derived CDR1 and CDR2 are SGHNT and YENEEA. The CDR3 consists of 13 residues. Deletions cut 1 base from V and 11 bases from J, with 14 bases between. The DNA for the CDR3 is TGTGCCAGCAGCTTAGGGGCAGGGGCTGGGGCTTTCTTT. It is translated as CASSLGAGAGAFF. The full variable domain, completed using reference TRBV11-3 and TRBJ1-1, is EAGVVQSPRYKIIEKKQPVAFWCNPISGHNTLYWYLQNLGQGPELLIRYENEEAVDDSQLPKDRFSAERLKGVDSTLKIQPAELGDSAVYLCASSLGAGAGAFFGQGTRLTVV.

A single count supports this clone. This chain uses TRBV19 with TRBJ1-4; 8 nucleotides line up with TRBD1. In germline, CDR1 is LNHDA, CDR2 SQIVND (reference sequence). The V segment lost 2 bases and the J segment 8 bases; nucleotides outside the gene matches: 10. This CDR3 is built from 16 residues. The CDR3 here is CASSIRFRGPREKLFF. Written as DNA, the CDR3 is TGTGCCAGTAGTATAAGGTTCAGGGGGCCGCGGGAAAAACTGTTTTTT.

The rearrangement uses TRBV5-1 and TRBJ1-5; a possible D gene is TRBD1 (5 bases). V dropped 0 bases and J dropped 3 bases, with 16 bases sitting between them. Germline V gene sequence: CDR1 SGHRS, CDR2 YFSETQ. This CDR3 has 17 amino acids. CDR3 protein: CASSLDGGGMNNQPQHF. Written as DNA, the CDR3 is TGCGCCAGCAGCTTGGACGGGGGGGGGATGAACAATCAGCCCCAGCATTTT.

The V gene is TRBV4-3, the J gene TRBJ2-5, with TRBD2 as a possible D gene (5 bases). The ends were cut back, 2 bases at V and 2 bases at J, with 15 bases in the middle. The CDR3 covers 16 residues. Germline values: CDR1 LGHNA, CDR2 YSLEER. DNA for the CDR3: TGCGCCAGCAGCCAAATATGGAGGAGCAGGCAAGAGACCCAGTACTTC. Its translation is CASSQIWRSRQETQYF.

The chain carries TRBV18 and TRBJ2-5, with 7 bases lining up with TRBD2. Looked up from germline, CDR1 is KGHSH and CDR2 is LQKENI. With V trimmed by 2 bases and J by 1 base, 4 bases remained unmatched. CDR3 length: 15 residues. The CDR3 bases are TGTGCCAGCTCACCATCCGGGACTACCCAAGAGACCCAGTACTTC. The encoded protein is CASSPSGTTQETQYF.

In this sample, this clone turned up once. The V gene is TRBV5-1, the J gene TRBJ1-1; D possibly corresponds to TRBD1 (5 bases). This CDR3 region has 17 residues. V was cut by 3 bases and J by 1 base, with 19 bases left in between. Per the germline V gene, CDR1 is SGHRS and CDR2 is YFSETQ. CDR3 in amino acids: CASSSQDKGRGNTEAFF. As DNA, the CDR3 is TGCGCCAGCAGCTCCCAGGACAAGGGGCGGGGGAACACTGAAGCTTTCTTT.

This rearrangement joins TRBV2 to TRBJ1-1, with D uncertain. The germline V and J ends were trimmed by 7 bases and 0 bases, with 9 bases remaining between them. Germline V gene data show CDR1 as SNHLY and CDR2 as FYNNEI. This CDR3 is 13 amino acids long. The CDR3 here is CASIAPMNTEAFF. The CDR3 coding sequence is TGTGCCAGCATCGCACCTATGAACACTGAAGCTTTCTTT.

The chain is built from TRBV5-4 and TRBJ2-7, with 7 positions matching TRBD2. V lost 3 bases, J lost 12 bases, and 12 bases stayed unmatched. Per the germline V gene, CDR1 is SGHNT and CDR2 is YYREEE (reference sequence). The CDR3 length is 13 residues. CDR3 nucleotide sequence: TGTGCCAGCAGCTGGGGGGGAGGCGGCTCGCCGTACTTC. Translation: CASSWGGGGSPYF.

The chain combines TRBV6-5 with TRBJ1-3, with 7 positions matching TRBD1. J was trimmed by 6 bases and V by 6 bases; bases with no gene match: 2. In germline, CDR1 is MNHEY, CDR2 SVGAGI. This CDR3 spans 12 amino acids. CDR3 protein: CASRTGLNTIYF. The CDR3 coding sequence is TGTGCCAGCAGGACAGGGCTAAACACCATATATTTT.

The chain joins TRBV6-1 to TRBJ1-6; D is perhaps TRBD1 (5 bases). Per the germline V gene, CDR1 is MNHNS and CDR2 is SASEGT. The V gene lost 1 base and the J gene lost 5 bases, with 12 bases spanning the gap. CDR3 length equals 16 residues. The CDR3 region has the DNA TGTGCCAGCAGTGAAGTGGGGGGGGTGAATAATTCACCCCTCCACTTT. This sequence encodes CASSEVGGVNNSPLHF.

Note on this clone: In the same sample, other DNA sequences code for this CDR3. The chain combines TRBV9 with TRBJ1-1, with D possibly being TRBD1 (5 bases). The V end lost 5 bases, the J end lost 5 bases, and 13 bases lay between the germline ends. The CDR3 runs to 13 residues. The germline gives CDR1 SGDLS, CDR2 YYNGEE. CDR3 in amino acids: CASSLGGGTEAFF. CDR3 bases: TGTGCCAGCAGTCTCGGGGGGGGAACTGAAGCTTTCTTT. Together with reference TRBV9 and TRBJ1-1, the CDR3 gives the full variable domain: DSGVTQTPKHLITATGQRVTLRCSPRSGDLSVYWYQQSLDQGLQFLIQYYNGEERAKGNILERFSAQQFPDLHSELNLSSLELGDSALYFCASSLGGGTEAFFGQGTRLTVV.